Reported below is one TCR beta chain. Its antigen is currently unknown. This sample is drawn from a study of T-cell memory formation after mild COVID-19. Study-wide results and caveats: There was a balanced CD4/CD8 profile in clones contracting day 15 to 85, and later expanders leaned CD4+. Researchers report contracting CD4+ clones mostly in CM and EM, with CD8+ clones in EMRA. That cross-reactive memory joined was suggested by some responding clones appearing in pre-infection memory.

Per germline, CDR1 SGHRS and CDR2 YFSETQ. The CDR3 extends over 13 amino acids. V lost 0 bases to trimming and J lost 11 bases, with 14 bases between them. From 5'RACE with constant-segment primers came TCR alpha and TCR beta cDNA libraries that carried sample barcodes and UMIs. A single record per CDR3 protein comes from TCRdb applying MiXCR to the 5' RACE reads. Among 470,000 or so distinct CDR3 sequences listed, around 18% were seen once. The specimen sequenced was PBMCs or a T cell subset sorted from them (not recorded which). This chain uses TRBV5-1 with TRBJ1-1, with unresolved D. The clonotype originates from an adult woman who had mild COVID-19 (a few samples of this study predate the infection). Cell type and time point are not known. The CDR3 sequence is CASSLALGYRAFF. CDR3 in DNA: TGCGCCAGCAGCTTGGCCCTGGGGTATCGGGCTTTCTTT.